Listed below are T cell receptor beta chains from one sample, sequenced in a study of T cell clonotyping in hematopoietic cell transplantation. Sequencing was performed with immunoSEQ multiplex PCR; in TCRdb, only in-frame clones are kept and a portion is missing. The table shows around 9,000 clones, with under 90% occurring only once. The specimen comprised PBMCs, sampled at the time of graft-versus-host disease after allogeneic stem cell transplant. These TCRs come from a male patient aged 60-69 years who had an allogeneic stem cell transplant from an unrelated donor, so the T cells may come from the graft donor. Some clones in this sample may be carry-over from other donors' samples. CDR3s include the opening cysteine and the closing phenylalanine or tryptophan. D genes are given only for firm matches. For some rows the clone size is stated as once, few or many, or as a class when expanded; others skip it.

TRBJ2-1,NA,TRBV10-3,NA,CAPLGGPEAYNEQFF,TGTGCCCCCCTGGGGGGCCCTGAGGCCTACAATGAGCAGTTCTTC
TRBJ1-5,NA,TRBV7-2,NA,CASSFQGSNQPQHF,TGTGCCAGCAGCTTCCAGGGAAGCAATCAGCCCCAGCATTTT
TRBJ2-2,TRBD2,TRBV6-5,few,CASSYRTSGGNGELFF,TGTGCCAGCAGTTACCGCACTAGCGGGGGGAACGGGGAGCTGTTTTTT
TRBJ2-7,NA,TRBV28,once,CASTPDSDYEQYF,TGTGCCAGCACCCCGGACAGCGACTACGAGCAGTACTTC
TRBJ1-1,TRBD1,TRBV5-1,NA,CASRLQTGEATEAFF,TGCGCCAGCAGACTTCAGACAGGGGAGGCGACTGAAGCTTTCTTT
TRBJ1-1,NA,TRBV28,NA,CASMIMNTEAFF,TGTGCCAGCATGATAATGAACACTGAAGCTTTCTTT
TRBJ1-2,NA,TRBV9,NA,CASSVGGPRDGYTF,TGTGCCAGCAGCGTAGGAGGTCCTAGGGATGGCTACACCTTC
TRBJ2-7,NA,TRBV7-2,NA,CASSFGAGEQYF,TGTGCCAGCAGCTTCGGAGCTGGGGAGCAGTACTTC
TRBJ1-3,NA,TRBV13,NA,CASSLGRGEPGNTIYF,TGTGCCAGCAGCTTAGGCCGTGGGGAGCCTGGAAACACCATATATTTT
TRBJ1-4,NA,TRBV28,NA,CASSFGQASGKLFF,TGTGCCAGCAGTTTCGGGCAGGCCTCGGGGAAACTGTTTTTT
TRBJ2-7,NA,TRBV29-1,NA,CSGVGHGSYEQYF,TGCAGCGGAGTCGGACACGGATCCTACGAGCAGTACTTC
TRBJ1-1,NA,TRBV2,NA,CASSDTFATPAFF,TGTGCCAGCAGTGATACTTTTGCCACGCCTGCTTTCTTT
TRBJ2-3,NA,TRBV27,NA,CASSLDIFTDTQYF,TGTGCCAGCAGTTTGGACATCTTCACAGATACGCAGTATTTT
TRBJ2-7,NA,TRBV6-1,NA,CASRRPGPSSQYF,TGTGCCAGCAGAAGGCCGGGACCCTCGTCCCAGTACTTC
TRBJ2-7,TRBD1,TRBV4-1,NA,CASSLGTGIGEQYF,TGCGCCAGCAGCCTTGGGACAGGAATTGGCGAGCAGTACTTC
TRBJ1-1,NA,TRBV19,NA,CASSTTVNTEAFF,TGTGCCAGTAGTACGACAGTGAACACTGAAGCTTTCTTT
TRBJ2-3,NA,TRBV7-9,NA,CASSILRGGTDTQYF,TGTGCCAGCAGCATTCTAAGGGGTGGCACAGATACGCAGTATTTT
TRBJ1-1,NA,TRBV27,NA,CASSPRTDTEAFF,TGTGCCAGCAGTCCAAGGACAGACACTGAAGCTTTCTTT
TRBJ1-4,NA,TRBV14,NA,CASSQEVNEKLFF,TGTGCCAGCAGCCAAGAGGTTAATGAAAAACTGTTTTTT
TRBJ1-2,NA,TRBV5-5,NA,CASSLNRQPNYGYTF,TGTGCCAGCAGCTTGAACCGACAGCCGAACTATGGCTACACCTTC
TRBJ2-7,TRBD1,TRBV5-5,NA,CASSMPGQGYLDEQYF,TGTGCCAGCAGCATGCCGGGACAGGGGTATCTGGACGAGCAGTACTTC
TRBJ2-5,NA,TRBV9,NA,CASSVGGEARETQYF,TGTGCCAGCAGCGTAGGCGGGGAAGCTAGGGAGACCCAGTACTTC
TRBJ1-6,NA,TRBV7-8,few,CASSLEGRANSPLHF,TGTGCCAGCAGCTTAGAGGGCAGGGCCAATTCACCCCTCCACTTT
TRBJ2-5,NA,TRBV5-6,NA,CASSLRYRRDQETQYF,TGTGCCAGCAGCTTGAGGTATCGACGGGACCAAGAGACCCAGTACTTC
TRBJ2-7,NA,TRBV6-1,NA,CASRDRFPAYEQYF,TGTGCCAGCAGAGACAGGTTCCCTGCCTACGAGCAGTACTTC
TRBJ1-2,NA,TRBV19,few,CASRWFRGEESYGYTF,TGTGCCAGTAGGTGGTTCCGAGGGGAGGAGAGCTATGGCTACACCTTC
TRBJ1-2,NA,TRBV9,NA,CASSVGGVGYGYTF,TGTGCCAGCAGCGTAGGGGGGGTTGGTTATGGCTACACCTTC
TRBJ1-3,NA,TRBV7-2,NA,CASSPPPVSGNTIYF,TGTGCCAGCAGCCCACCACCCGTCTCTGGAAACACCATATATTTT
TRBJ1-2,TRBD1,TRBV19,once,CASSVTGADGYTF,TGTGCCAGTAGTGTTACAGGGGCCGATGGCTACACCTTC
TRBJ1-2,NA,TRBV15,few,CATSRETGNYGYTF,TGTGCCACCAGCAGAGAAACAGGGAACTATGGCTACACCTTC
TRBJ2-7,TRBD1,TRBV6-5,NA,CASTGTGDYEQYF,TGTGCCAGCACCGGGACAGGTGACTACGAGCAGTACTTC
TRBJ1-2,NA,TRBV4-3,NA,CASSQDYTYGYTF,TGCGCCAGCAGCCAAGATTACACCTATGGCTACACCTTC
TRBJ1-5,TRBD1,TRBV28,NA,CASRSDRGLNQPQHF,TGTGCCAGCAGGTCTGACAGGGGTCTCAATCAGCCCCAGCATTTT
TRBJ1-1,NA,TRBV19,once,CASSTRGDGITEAFF,TGTGCCAGTAGCACCCGGGGGGACGGGATCACTGAAGCTTTCTTT
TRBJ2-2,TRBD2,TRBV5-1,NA,CASSMMAGGNTGELFF,TGCGCCAGCAGCATGATGGCGGGGGGGAACACCGGGGAGCTGTTTTTT
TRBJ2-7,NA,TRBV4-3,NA,CASSQSLGREQYF,TGCGCCAGCAGCCAATCTCTGGGGCGCGAGCAGTACTTC